Listed here are 32 T cell receptor beta chains from one sample, sequenced in a study of CD8+ T cells in alopecia areata. RNA was isolated and reverse transcribed to cDNA, the sequencing template. Sequencing was performed with immunoSEQ multiplex PCR; in TCRdb, only in-frame clones are kept and a portion is missing. This repertoire lists 200,000 to 300,000 clones without singletons; 0.9% to 1.5% sits in the top ten. Cells from pooled cutaneous lymph nodes were sorted by CD4, CD8alpha, NKG2D, NKG2ACE and other markers. The sequencing input was CD4+ T cells sorted from a lymph node. These receptors originate from a C3H/HeJ mouse with alopecia areata. Strain MHC haplotype: H2-k.

The sample holds a few counts of this clone. Gene names and germline match the mouse. CDR3 region: CASSRDWGEKDTQYF. The CDR3 bases that were read are TGTGCCAGCAGTCGGGACTGGGGGGAGAAAGAC. The V and J genes are TRBV13-3 and TRBJ2-5, with TRBD2 matching 12 bases. The read terminates 4 residues ahead of where the CDR3 ends, so the germline J gene completes it. The CDR3 length is 15 residues. The germline CDR1 and CDR2 sequences are NNHDY and SYVADS. Using reference TRBV13-3 and TRBJ2-5 for the parts outside the CDR3, the full variable domain is EAAVTQSPRSKVAVTGGKVTLSCHQTNNHDYMYWYRQDTGHGLRLIHYSYVADSTEKGDIPDGYKASRPSQENFSLILELASLSQTAVYFCASSRDWGEKDTQYFGPGTRLLVL.

Points on this clone: Genes here carry mouse names. The read terminates 4 residues before the CDR3 end, so the remaining end is supplied by the germline J gene. This rearrangement joins TRBV1 to TRBJ2-7; 9 bases align to TRBD1. CDR1 NSQYPW and CDR2 LRSPGD come from the germline V gene (reference sequence). CDR3 size: 14 residues. The junction had 4 bases not matched to a gene; V was cut back by 4 bases and J by 3 bases. The sequenced part of the CDR3 DNA is TGCACCTGCAGTGGGCCGGGACAGGGCTAT. This codes for CTCSGPGQGY. The CDR3 in full is CTCSGPGQGYEQYF.

Remarks on this clone: Germline and genes: mouse. The CDR3 extends 4 residues past the end of the read, so its final part is completed from the germline J gene. This chain uses TRBV13-3 with TRBJ2-4; D not certain. V was shortened by 3 bases and J by 3 bases, with 5 bases between the two germline ends. The CDR3 runs 12 residues. Germline-derived CDR1 and CDR2 are NNHDY and SYVADS. CDR3 residues: CASSVQQNTLYF. CDR3 DNA, as far as it was read: TGTGCCAGCAGTGTCCAACAAAAC.

A note on this clone: These gene names are mouse names. With the read ending 4 residues before the CDR3 end, the germline J gene is used to fill in that end. The chain joins TRBV19 to TRBJ2-1; 9 bases match TRBD1. CDR3 length: 14 residues. Per the germline V gene, CDR1 is FNHDT and CDR2 is SITEND (reference sequence). The CDR3 loop is CASSIRGQGAEQFF. The CDR3 DNA, read in part, is TGTGCCAGCAGTATACGAGGACAGGGGGCT.

A note on this clone: Germline and genes here are mouse. The read comes to an end 4 residues before the CDR3 does, leaving the germline J gene to fill in the end. V is TRBV13-1 and J is TRBJ2-3; possibly TRBD2 for D (6 bases). Germline CDR1 is NSHNY and CDR2 is SYGAGN. This CDR3 spans 14 amino acids. V was shortened by 7 bases and J by 0 bases, with 12 bases between the two germline ends. CDR3: CASAGGSSAETLYF. The sequenced part of the CDR3 DNA is TGTGCCAGCGCCGGGGGGTCTAGTGCAGAA.

As regards this clone: Gene labels here are mouse ones. The CDR3 end lies 4 residues beyond the end of the read and is filled in from the germline J gene. The rearrangement joins TRBV5 to TRBJ2-5; 8 nucleotides agree with TRBD1. CDR1 and CDR2 from the germline V gene are LGHNA and YNLKQL (reference sequence). The length of the CDR3 is 15 residues. The trim removed 4 bases at V and 0 bases at J, leaving 3 bases unmatched. The CDR3 protein is CASSRTGINQDTQYF. The part of the CDR3 DNA that was read is TGTGCCAGCAGCCGGACAGGGATTAACCAAGAC.

This clone was seen repeatedly, ten times or more. The genes and germline here are from mouse. Coverage ceases 4 residues before the CDR3 finishes, and the germline J gene fills in the end. The gene calls are TRBV17 and TRBJ1-2; 8 bases map to TRBD1. The CDR3 contains 14 residues. Germline V CDR1 and CDR2: MNHDT, YYDKIL. V shed 6 bases and J 2 bases; nucleotides not matched to a gene: 5. The sequenced CDR3 bases are TGTGCTAGCAGCCGGGACAGGAGGAACTCC. Its protein product is CASSRDRRNS. The CDR3 in its entirety is CASSRDRRNSDYTF.

This clone was picked up a small number of times. Genes and germline are mouse. Read data end 4 residues before the CDR3 end; the end is taken from the germline J gene. Other DNA sequences in this specimen translate into the identical CDR3. The chain combines TRBV13-1 with TRBJ2-5, with D perhaps matching TRBD2 (6 bases). Per the germline V gene, CDR1 is NSHNY and CDR2 is SYGAGN. The CDR3 is 14 amino acids. CDR3 protein: CASSDGRGEDTQYF. Incomplete CDR3 DNA: TGTGCCAGCAGTGATGGACGGGGGGAGGAC.

As regards this clone: Mouse gene names apply. Sequencing ends 4 residues short of the CDR3 end; the germline J gene provides the rest. The gene calls are TRBV13-3 and TRBJ1-2, with TRBD1 as a possible D gene (5 bases). The CDR3 has 14 amino acids. Deletions cut 2 bases from V and 3 bases from J, with 11 bases between. Per the germline V gene, CDR1 is NNHDY and CDR2 is SYVADS. The covered CDR3 bases are TGTGCCAGCAGTGAAGAGGGAGGGGACTCC. Its translation is CASSEEGGDS. In full, the CDR3 reads CASSEEGGDSDYTF.

With regard to this clone: Mouse gene names and germline throughout. Sequencing ends 4 residues short of the CDR3 end; the germline J gene provides the rest. The chain links TRBV5 to TRBJ2-5, with a tentative D call TRBD1 (5 bases). V was trimmed by 3 bases and J by 1 base, leaving 8 bases between them. The CDR3 runs 14 residues. Germline V gene data show CDR1 as LGHNA and CDR2 as YNLKQL (reference sequence). CDR3 amino acids: CASSHLTDQDTQYF. CDR3 DNA (partial): TGTGCCAGCAGCCACCTGACAGACCAAGAC.

A note on this clone: Genes here carry mouse names. The read is 4 residues too short to cover the CDR3 end, so that end is filled in from the germline J gene. V and J are TRBV19 and TRBJ2-2; 9 bases are shared with TRBD2. V was pared by 2 bases and J by 2 bases, with 4 bases of the junction left unmatched. CDR3 size: 16 residues. Germline V gene data show CDR1 as FNHDT and CDR2 as SITEND (reference sequence). CDR3 bases read: TGTGCCAGCAGTATTTTCGACTGGGGGAACACCGGG. Translated, it gives CASSIFDWGNTG. The whole CDR3 sequence is CASSIFDWGNTGQLYF.

Details on this clone: Here the gene names and germline are mouse. The observed sequence ends 4 residues before the CDR3 terminus, with the missing tail filled in from the germline J gene. This chain connects TRBV1 to TRBJ1-2, with D perhaps TRBD1 (6 bases). This CDR3 has 15 amino acids. Germline CDR1 reads NSQYPW; CDR2 reads LRSPGD (reference sequence). Trimming removed 2 bases at V and 2 bases at J, with 12 bases between. The sequenced part of the CDR3 DNA is TGCACCTGCAGTGCAATGACAGGAGGGAACTCC. This gives the protein CTCSAMTGGNS. The whole CDR3 sequence is CTCSAMTGGNSDYTF.

Points on this clone: The listed genes are named as in mouse. The CDR3 end lies 4 residues beyond the end of the read and is filled in from the germline J gene. The rearrangement joins TRBV19 to TRBJ2-1; possible D gene TRBD1, 5 bases. The germline gives CDR1 FNHDT, CDR2 SITEND (reference sequence). Trimming removed 5 bases at V and 0 bases at J, with 6 bases between. The CDR3 length is 13 residues. The CDR3 is CASRGDNYAEQFF. The sequenced part of the CDR3 DNA is TGTGCCAGCAGAGGGGATAACTATGCT.

This clone was detected only a few times. Gene and germline names: mouse. The read comes to an end 4 residues before the CDR3 does, leaving the germline J gene to fill in the end. The same CDR3 also results from other DNA sequences found in this sample. This sequence joins TRBV31 and TRBJ2-3; 8 bases fit TRBD2. CDR1 and CDR2 (germline): GKSSPN, SITVG. The CDR3 is made up of 15 amino acids. Trimming cost V 0 bases and J 1 base; bases outside gene matches: 3. Incomplete CDR3 DNA: TGTGCCTGGAGTCTGGGGGGGGCGCGTGCAGAA. Translated: CAWSLGGARAE. The CDR3 as a whole reads CAWSLGGARAETLYF.

This clone showed up many times. Mouse names are used for the genes. Coverage ceases 4 residues before the CDR3 finishes, and the germline J gene fills in the end. The chain uses TRBV17 and TRBJ2-1, with TRBD1 matching over 7 bases. Trimming cost V 0 bases and J 4 bases; bases outside gene matches: 3. The CDR3 is made up of 15 amino acids. CDR1 MNHDT and CDR2 YYDKIL come from the germline V gene. CDR3 loop: CASSRDLGQYAEQFF. Partial CDR3 DNA: TGTGCTAGCAGTAGAGATCTGGGACAGTATGCT.

This clone was found a few times. Mouse gene names apply. The read falls 4 residues short of the CDR3 end, and the missing part is taken from the germline J gene. The rearrangement uses TRBV5 and TRBJ2-5; 12 positions agree with TRBD2. Per germline, CDR1 LGHNA and CDR2 YNLKQL (reference sequence). The V gene end was trimmed by 0 bases and the J gene end by 3 bases; junction bases not matched to a gene: 10. The CDR3 has 19 residues. CDR3 bases read: TGTGCCAGCAGCCAAGATTCGGGACTGGGGGGTGGCGGGCAAGAC. Its translation is CASSQDSGLGGGGQD. In full, the CDR3 reads CASSQDSGLGGGGQDTQYF.

The sample holds a few counts of this clone. Genes and germline are mouse. The observed sequence ends 3 residues before the CDR3 terminus, with the missing tail filled in from the germline J gene. This chain uses TRBV19 with TRBJ1-6; D not certain. TRBJ1-6 carries the ORF label, with uncertain function. This CDR3 is 15 amino acids long. Trimming took 2 bases from V and 0 from J, leaving 6 bases between them. Germline assignment: CDR1 FNHDT and CDR2 SITEND (reference sequence). CDR3 region: CASSMQDSYNSPLYF. CDR3 DNA, as far as it was read: TGTGCCAGCAGTATGCAGGATTCCTATAATTCGCCC.

This clone came up a few times. These gene names are mouse names. The CDR3 is cut off 4 residues early in the read; its end comes from the germline J gene. In the same sample, other DNA sequences code for this CDR3. The gene calls are TRBV13-1 and TRBJ2-3; D gene unclear. V was clipped by 0 bases and J by 0 bases, with 8 bases between them. The CDR3 spans 15 residues. Germline-derived CDR1 and CDR2 are NSHNY and SYGAGN. CDR3 DNA (partial): TGTGCCAGCAGTGATGCATCAACTAGTGCAGAA. Protein sequence: CASSDASTSAE. The complete CDR3 reads CASSDASTSAETLYF.

As for this clone: Mouse gene names and germline throughout. CDR3: CTCSADGTNAETLYF. Incomplete CDR3 DNA: TGCACCTGCAGTGCAGATGGGACAAATGCAGAA. This chain links TRBV1 with TRBJ2-3; D possibly corresponds to TRBD1 (6 bases). The read is 4 residues too short to cover the CDR3 end, so that end is filled in from the germline J gene. Germline CDR1 is NSQYPW and CDR2 is LRSPGD (reference sequence). V was clipped by 0 bases and J by 2 bases, with 9 bases between them. The CDR3 consists of 15 residues.

This clone came up a few times. Mouse germline and gene names are used. From the germline J gene comes the end of the CDR3, since the read stops 4 residues before it. The chain recombines TRBV13-1 with TRBJ2-7; 9 nucleotides align to TRBD2. CDR3 size: 13 residues. Looked up from germline, CDR1 is NSHNY and CDR2 is SYGAGN. The CDR3 loop is CASSVWGGDEQYF. The sequenced CDR3 bases are TGTGCCAGCAGTGTCTGGGGGGGAGAT.

As to this clone: Germline and genes here are mouse. The DNA ends 4 residues before the CDR3 does, and the rest of the CDR3 is filled in from the germline J gene. The same CDR3 arises from other DNA sequences in this sample as well. This sequence joins TRBV13-2 and TRBJ1-2; a weak D match, TRBD1 (6 bases). Germline V gene lookup returns CDR1 NNHNN and CDR2 SYGAGS (reference sequence). This CDR3 has 14 amino acids. Trimming removed 4 bases from V and 0 bases from J, with 10 bases in between. CDR3 protein: CASGSQGANSDYTF. Incomplete CDR3 DNA: TGTGCCAGCGGTTCACAGGGCGCAAACTCC.

This clone has only a few counts. Gene names are the mouse ones. The missing CDR3 end, 4 residues past where the read stops, is filled in from the germline J gene. The gene calls are TRBV5 and TRBJ2-1, with 8 bases that match TRBD2. The CDR3 extends over 15 amino acids. The germline CDR1 and CDR2 sequences are LGHNA and YNLKQL (reference sequence). With V trimmed by 1 base and J by 4 bases, 3 bases remained unmatched. The part of the CDR3 DNA that was read is TGTGCCAGCAGCCAAGGACTGGGGCGGTATGCT. It translates to CASSQGLGRYA. The entire CDR3 reads CASSQGLGRYAEQFF.

This clone was found a few times. Mouse names are used for the genes. The CDR3 is cut off 4 residues early in the read; its end comes from the germline J gene. This chain joins TRBV19 and TRBJ1-1; 8 nucleotides line up with TRBD1. The CDR3 spans 14 residues. V trimming: 9 bases; J trimming: 1 base; junction bases outside the gene matches: 8. CDR1 FNHDT and CDR2 SITEND come from the germline V gene (reference sequence). CDR3 DNA, as far as it was read: TGTGCCACCCGGGGGGACAGGCGGAACACA. Translated, it gives CATRGDRRNT. The whole CDR3 sequence reads CATRGDRRNTEVFF. Filled out from reference TRBV19 and TRBJ1-1, the complete variable domain reads GGIITQTPKFLIGQEGQKLTLKCQQNFNHDTMYWYRQDSGKGLRLIYYSITENDLQKGDLSEGYDASREKKSSFSLTVTSAQKNEMAVFLCATRGDRRNTEVFFGKGTRLTVV.

Remarks on this clone: Gene names and germline refer to mouse. The CDR3 extends 4 residues past the end of the read, so its final part is completed from the germline J gene. The chain links TRBV13-1 to TRBJ2-3; tentatively, D is TRBD2 (6 bases). This CDR3 is 16 amino acids long. CDR1 and CDR2 (germline): NSHNY, SYGAGN. Trimming removed 2 bases from V and 0 bases from J, with 13 bases in between. The CDR3 region is CASSDVWGPSAETLYF. CDR3 DNA, as far as it was read: TGTGCCAGCAGTGACGTCTGGGGCCCTAGTGCAGAA.

This clone was picked up a small number of times. The gene names given are mouse names. This CDR3 reads CASSQEAGQGGSAETLYF. Partial CDR3 DNA: TGTGCCAGCAGCCAAGAAGCGGGCCAGGGGGGTAGTGCAGAA. The rearrangement links TRBV5 to TRBJ2-3; possibly TRBD1 for D (7 bases). The read comes to an end 4 residues before the CDR3 does, leaving the germline J gene to fill in the end. Germline V gene lookup returns CDR1 LGHNA and CDR2 YNLKQL (reference sequence). V lost 0 bases and J 0 bases, leaving 16 bases between the germline ends. The CDR3 consists of 18 residues.

This clone has a handful of counts. Gene labels here are mouse ones. Coverage ceases 4 residues before the CDR3 finishes, and the germline J gene fills in the end. The chain uses TRBV19 and TRBJ2-3; the D is unclear. Germline values: CDR1 FNHDT, CDR2 SITEND (reference sequence). There are 14 residues in the CDR3. The V end lost 6 bases, the J end lost 1 base, and 12 bases lay between the germline ends. The covered CDR3 bases are TGTGCCAGCATTGGAGGGTTGGGTGCAGAA. It specifies CASIGGLGAE. The complete CDR3 sequence is CASIGGLGAETLYF.

As for this clone: Here the gene names and germline are mouse. Read data end 4 residues before the CDR3 end; the end is taken from the germline J gene. Within the sample, other DNA sequences also encode this same CDR3. V gene TRBV5 combines with J gene TRBJ1-1; 9 bases are a match to TRBD1. V was clipped by 4 bases and J by 1 base; unmatched bases: 4. Germline loops: CDR1 LGHNA, CDR2 YNLKQL (reference sequence). This CDR3 has 15 amino acids. The covered CDR3 bases are TGTGCCAGCAGCCCCCTGGGACAGGGGAACACA. It is translated as CASSPLGQGNT. In full, the CDR3 reads CASSPLGQGNTEVFF.

There are a few counts of this clone. Mouse germline and gene names are used. The read terminates 3 residues before the CDR3 end, so the remaining end is supplied by the germline J gene. V and J are TRBV13-3 and TRBJ1-6; D is ambiguous. TRBJ1-6 is filed as an ORF, its function uncertain. V lost 1 base, J lost 5 bases, and 7 bases lay in between. Germline CDR1 reads NNHDY; CDR2 reads SYVADS. The CDR3 is 14 residues long. This CDR3 is CASSDLRNNSPLYF. CDR3 DNA, as far as it was read: TGTGCCAGCAGTGATCTCAGGAATAATTCGCCC.

This clone was observed a handful of times. All gene names here are mouse names. From the germline J gene comes the end of the CDR3, since the read stops 4 residues before it. The chain has TRBV5 and TRBJ2-7; D is unresolved. There are 15 residues in the CDR3. In germline, CDR1 is LGHNA, CDR2 YNLKQL (reference sequence). V shed 1 base and J shed 0 bases, with 10 bases lying between them. The DNA read from the CDR3 is TGTGCCAGCAGCCAAGTCCATCAGAGCTCCTAT. Translated: CASSQVHQSSY. The entire CDR3 sequence reads CASSQVHQSSYEQYF.

This clone was counted a few times. Mouse germline and gene names are used. The read is 4 residues too short to cover the CDR3 end, so that end is filled in from the germline J gene. The gene calls are TRBV1 and TRBJ2-1, with 10 bases matching TRBD2. CDR1 NSQYPW and CDR2 LRSPGD come from the germline V gene (reference sequence). Losses at the gene ends were 2 bases for V and 2 bases for J; bases not matched to a gene: 3. The CDR3 is 16 residues long. CDR3 bases read: TGCACCTGCAGTGCATCCGACTGGGGGGACTATGCT. As protein: CTCSASDWGDYA. In full, the CDR3 is CTCSASDWGDYAEQFF.

Turning to this clone: The genes and germline here are from mouse. The observed sequence ends 4 residues before the CDR3 terminus, with the missing tail filled in from the germline J gene. The chain joins TRBV19 to TRBJ2-5; 7 nucleotides align to TRBD2. The CDR3 sequence is 14 residues long. Germline assignment: CDR1 FNHDT and CDR2 SITEND (reference sequence). The DNA read from the CDR3 is TGTGCCAGCAGTATACTCCTGGGGGAAGAC. Amino acids: CASSILLGED. The whole CDR3 region reads CASSILLGEDTQYF.

Comment on this clone: These gene names are mouse names. The read is 4 residues too short to cover the CDR3 end, so that end is filled in from the germline J gene. V gene TRBV13-1 combines with J gene TRBJ2-1; D is unclear. In germline, CDR1 is NSHNY, CDR2 SYGAGN. The length of the CDR3 is 13 residues. Trimming pared 0 bases from V and 6 bases from J, leaving 7 bases between. The CDR3 loop is CASSDAGFAEQFF. The CDR3 bases that were read are TGTGCCAGCAGTGATGCAGGTTTTGCT.